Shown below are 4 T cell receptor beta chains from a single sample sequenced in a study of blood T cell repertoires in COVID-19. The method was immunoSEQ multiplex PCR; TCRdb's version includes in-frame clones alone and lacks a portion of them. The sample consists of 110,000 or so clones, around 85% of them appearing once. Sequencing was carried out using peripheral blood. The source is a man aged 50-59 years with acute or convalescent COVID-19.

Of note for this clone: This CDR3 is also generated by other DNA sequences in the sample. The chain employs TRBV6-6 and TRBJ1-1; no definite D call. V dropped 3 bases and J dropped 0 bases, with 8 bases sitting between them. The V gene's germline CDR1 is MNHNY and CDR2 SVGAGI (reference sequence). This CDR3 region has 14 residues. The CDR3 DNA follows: TGTGCCAGCAGTTATATGGAGTTGAACACTGAAGCTTTCTTT. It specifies CASSYMELNTEAFF.

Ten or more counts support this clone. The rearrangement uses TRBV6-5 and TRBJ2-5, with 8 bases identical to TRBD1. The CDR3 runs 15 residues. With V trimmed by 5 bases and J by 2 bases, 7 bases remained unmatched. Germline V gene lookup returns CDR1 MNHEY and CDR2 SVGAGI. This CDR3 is CASSPTGAGQETQYF. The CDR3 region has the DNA TGTGCCAGCAGTCCGACAGGGGCAGGACAAGAGACCCAGTACTTC.

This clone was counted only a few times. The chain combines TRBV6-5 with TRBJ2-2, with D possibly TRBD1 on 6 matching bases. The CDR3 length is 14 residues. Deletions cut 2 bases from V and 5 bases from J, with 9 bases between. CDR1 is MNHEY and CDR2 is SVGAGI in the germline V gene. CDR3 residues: CASSYNRATGELFF. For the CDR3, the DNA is TGTGCCAGCAGTTACAACAGGGCTACCGGGGAGCTGTTTTTT.

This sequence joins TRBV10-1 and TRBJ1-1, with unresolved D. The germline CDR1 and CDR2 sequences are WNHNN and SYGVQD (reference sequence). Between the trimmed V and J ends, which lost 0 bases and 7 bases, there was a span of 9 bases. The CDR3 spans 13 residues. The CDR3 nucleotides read TGCGCCAGCAGTGAGTCGAGGGTAAATGAAGCTTTCTTT. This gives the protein CASSESRVNEAFF.